This entry concerns a single T cell receptor beta chain. This entry belongs to a study of T-cell reconstitution after alpha-beta-depleted transplantation in children. The germline gives CDR1 GTSNPN, CDR2 SVGIG (reference sequence). The J segment lost 2 bases and the V segment lost 1 base, leaving 6 bases of the junction unmatched. The CDR3 is 15 residues long. The library targeted TCRbeta and was prepared with unique molecular identifiers. TCRdb reprocessed the PCR reads with MiXCR, giving one entry per CDR3 protein. The table lists about half a million distinct CDR3 sequences, about an eighth of them singletons.

This chain links TRBV30 with TRBJ2-3; TRBD1 agrees at 7 bases. This receptor was obtained from a human donor who donated a stem cell graft to a child with combined immunodeficiency. The specimen was PBMCs from the stem cell graft donor, collected from the stem cell graft. The CDR3 reads CAWSGDRAVTDTQYF. As DNA, the CDR3 is TGTGCCTGGAGTGGAGACAGGGCAGTCACAGATACGCAGTATTTT.